This is a list of T cell receptor beta chains from one sample in a study of shared clonotypes between healthy human individuals. Generated by immunoSEQ multiplex PCR, the TCRdb table keeps only in-frame clones and is missing some. The data hold fewer than 2.5 million clones, with over 85% observed a single time. Sequencing input: naive CD4+ T cells from PBMCs. These TCRs come from a man between 18 and 35 years old in good health. Some clones in this sample may be carry-over from other donors' samples. CDR3s include the opening cysteine and the closing phenylalanine or tryptophan. Some rows have no size entry. The others give once, few or many, or a class for an expanded clone.

CDR3 length,V gene,J gene,clone size,CDR3 protein
16,TRBV19,TRBJ1-5,.,CASSIIGGNSNQPQHF
14,TRBV5-4,TRBJ2-4,.,CASSLLGSQDIQYF
15,TRBV7-9,TRBJ2-2,.,CASRSAGTGTGELFF
15,TRBV9,TRBJ1-1,once,CASSNTDRPGTEAFF
12,TRBV6-1,TRBJ2-1,.,CASSQAPNEQFF
15,TRBV29-1,TRBJ2-2,.,CSVENPLVPTGELFF
12,TRBV6-1,TRBJ2-3,.,CASTAFDHRVHF
17,TRBV19,TRBJ1-2,.,CASSRTGGFKANYGYTF
15,TRBV28,TRBJ1-5,.,CASSGGTGRNQPQHF
13,TRBV27,TRBJ1-5,.,CASSRAGSQPQHF
14,TRBV5-4,TRBJ2-3,.,CASSSQGARDTQYF
14,TRBV19,TRBJ1-5,.,CASSMWGINQPQHF
16,TRBV27,TRBJ2-3,.,CASSLQGADRGDTQYF
13,TRBV2,TRBJ1-1,.,CASSRARNTEAFF
16,TRBV28,TRBJ1-4,.,CASTSPGRGNTEKLFF
14,TRBV30,TRBJ1-4,few,CAWSLGGTNEKLFF
13,TRBV28,TRBJ1-5,once,CASRTGLFQPQHF
17,TRBV15,TRBJ1-1,.,CATSRDLSGRMNTEAFF
17,TRBV5-4,TRBJ2-3,.,CASRQNPLAGEGDTQYF
14,TRBV27,TRBJ2-7,.,CASRNGRGPYEQYF
12,TRBV30,TRBJ2-3,once,CAWSPSTDTQYF
13,TRBV7-9,TRBJ2-7,.,CASSPTGSGGQYF
11,TRBV2,TRBJ1-3,.,CASISGNTIYF
11,TRBV20-1,TRBJ2-5,.,CSARVGEAQYF
13,TRBV30,TRBJ2-3,.,CAHIGGSGYTQYF
13,TRBV5-4,TRBJ1-2,once,CASSSGPDYGYTF
14,TRBV29-1,TRBJ2-1,.,CRIDNSQSKNEQFF
13,TRBV11-2,TRBJ1-1,many,CASSLEVDTEAFF
17,TRBV5-1,TRBJ2-5,.,CASSRGPTSGEQETQYF
12,TRBV29-1,TRBJ2-3,.,CSVVSGTDTQYF
13,TRBV5-1,TRBJ2-7,.,CASSSDVAYEQYF
17,TRBV27,TRBJ1-6,.,CASSFAPVQGYNSPLHF
15,TRBV28,TRBJ2-1,.,CASSFRDRGYNEQFF
15,TRBV7-8,TRBJ2-7,.,CASSLVVSGSYEQYF
21,TRBV5-1,TRBJ2-1,.,CASSWTRQGAQLAAKNNEQFF
13,TRBV15,TRBJ2-7,.,CATSREKPYEQYF
13,TRBV28,TRBJ1-2,.,CASASGTTYGYTF
15,TRBV9,TRBJ1-2,few,CASSLTTTGNYGYTF
16,TRBV1,TRBJ2-2,.,CTSSQGTCANTGELFF
15,TRBV5-8,TRBJ2-7,once,CASSLYGDPTYEQYF
17,TRBV27,TRBJ1-1,.,CASSLSTPGQPYTEAFF
15,TRBV10-3,TRBJ1-6,.,CAISTGQGAKSPLHF
12,TRBV7-3,TRBJ1-5,.,CASSLGGEKQHF
15,TRBV5-1,TRBJ2-2,.,CASSLEGGNTGELFF
16,TRBV5-1,TRBJ1-1,.,CASSLGQGNMNTEAFF
16,TRBV28,TRBJ1-5,.,CASMVGGAKYNQPQHF
12,TRBV2,TRBJ1-1,.,CASGYLNTEAFF
15,TRBV18,TRBJ2-7,.,CASSPLDKDTYEQYF
16,TRBV5-1,TRBJ2-6,.,CASMLDGNSGANVLTF
20,TRBV4-1,TRBJ1-5,.,CASSRRGVSATNHSNQPQHF
13,TRBV5-4,TRBJ1-2,once,CASTLGRNYGYTF
15,TRBV6-1,TRBJ2-7,.,CASSLAGYSSYEQYF
15,TRBV9,TRBJ2-1,.,CASSVYGRPYNEQFF
12,TRBV10-3,TRBJ2-7,.,CAISSAGYEQYF
14,TRBV5-1,TRBJ2-7,.,CASSWGQGMDEQYF
14,TRBV5-4,TRBJ2-7,.,CASSQKTSSYEQYF